The present T cell receptor (beta chain) was sequenced within a study of OX40 agonist ivuxolimab in advanced cancers. TCRdb's copy holds only in-frame clones and misses some; the assay was immunoSEQ multiplex PCR. The data contain some 48,000 clones, 80% to 90% of them singletons. Anyone with autoimmune disease history or systemic immunosuppression was excluded. Germline loops: CDR1 SGHDT, CDR2 YYEEEE. CDR3 length: 12 amino acids. V was cut by 4 bases and J by 5 bases, with 9 bases left in between. Sequenced material: CD4+ or CD8+ T cells sorted from blood, taken in a trial of the OX40 agonist ivuxolimab. The V call is TRBV5-6, the J call TRBJ1-1; D is undetermined. The receptor was derived from an adult with an advanced solid tumor such as melanoma, head and neck, liver or kidney cancer. The CDR3 loop reads CASSPGATEAFF. The CDR3 DNA follows: TGTGCCAGCAGCCCCGGTGCGACTGAAGCTTTCTTT. Looking up the rest from reference TRBV5-6 and TRBJ1-1 gives the full variable domain: DAGVTQSPTHLIKTRGQQVTLRCSPKSGHDTVSWYQQALGQGPQFIFQYYEEEERQRGNFPDRFSGHQFPNYSSELNVNALLLGDSALYLCASSPGATEAFFGQGTRLTVV.